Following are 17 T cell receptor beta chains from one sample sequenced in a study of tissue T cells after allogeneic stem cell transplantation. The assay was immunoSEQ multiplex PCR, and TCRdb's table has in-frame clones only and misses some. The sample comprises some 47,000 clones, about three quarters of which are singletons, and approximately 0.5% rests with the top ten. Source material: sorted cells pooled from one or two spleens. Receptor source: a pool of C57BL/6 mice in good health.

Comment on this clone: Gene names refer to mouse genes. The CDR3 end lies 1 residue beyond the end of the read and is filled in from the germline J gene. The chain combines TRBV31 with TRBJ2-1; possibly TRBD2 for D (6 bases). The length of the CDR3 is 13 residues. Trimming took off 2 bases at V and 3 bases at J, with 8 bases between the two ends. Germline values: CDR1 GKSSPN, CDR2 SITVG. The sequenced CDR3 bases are TGTGCCTGGAGTGGGGGGTCCTATGCTGAGCAGTTC. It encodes CAWSGGSYAEQF. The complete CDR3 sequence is CAWSGGSYAEQFF.

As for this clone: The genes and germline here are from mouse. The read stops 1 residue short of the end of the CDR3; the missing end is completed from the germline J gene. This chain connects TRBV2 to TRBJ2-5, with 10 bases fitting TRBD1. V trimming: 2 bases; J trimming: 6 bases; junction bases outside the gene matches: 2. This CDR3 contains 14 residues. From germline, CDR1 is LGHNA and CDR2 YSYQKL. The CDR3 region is CASSQPGQGDTQYF. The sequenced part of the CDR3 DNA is TGTGCCAGCAGCCAACCGGGACAGGGGGACACCCAGTAC. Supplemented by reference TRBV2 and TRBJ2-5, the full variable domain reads DPKIIQKPKYLVAVTGSEKILICEQYLGHNAMYWYRQSAKKPLEFMFSYSYQKLMDNQTASSRFQPQSSKKNHLDLQITALKPDDSATYFCASSQPGQGDTQYFGPGTRLLVL.

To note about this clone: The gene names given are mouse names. The CDR3 sequence: CASSGPGVSYEQYF. CDR3 bases read: TGTGCCAGCAGTGGCCCGGGGGTCTCCTATGAACAGTAC. The chain combines TRBV13-1 with TRBJ2-7; the D gene could be TRBD1 or TRBD2 (5 bases each). Read data end 1 residue before the CDR3 end; the end is taken from the germline J gene. V lost 3 bases to trimming and J lost 0 bases, with 10 bases between them. The CDR3 is 14 residues long. Germline CDR1 is NSHNY and CDR2 is SYGAGN.

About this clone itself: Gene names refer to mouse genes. CDR3 DNA, as far as it was read: TGTGCCAGCGTCCGGGACTGGGGGTATGCTGAGCAGTTC. It yields the protein CASVRDWGYAEQF. The entire CDR3 is CASVRDWGYAEQFF. J is TRBJ2-1 and V is TRBV13-2; 11 bases match TRBD2. The read comes to an end 1 residue before the CDR3 does, leaving the germline J gene to fill in the end. This CDR3 spans 14 amino acids. Germline CDR1 and CDR2: NNHNN and SYGAGS (reference sequence). V was clipped by 6 bases and J by 4 bases; unmatched bases: 3.

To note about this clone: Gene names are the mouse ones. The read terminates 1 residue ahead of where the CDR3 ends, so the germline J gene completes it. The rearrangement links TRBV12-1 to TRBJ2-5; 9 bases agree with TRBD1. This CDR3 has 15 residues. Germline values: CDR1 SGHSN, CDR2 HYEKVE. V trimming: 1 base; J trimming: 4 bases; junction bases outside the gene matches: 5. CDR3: CASSLQGAREDTQYF. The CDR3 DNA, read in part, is TGTGCCAGCTCTCTACAGGGGGCGCGGGAAGACACCCAGTAC.

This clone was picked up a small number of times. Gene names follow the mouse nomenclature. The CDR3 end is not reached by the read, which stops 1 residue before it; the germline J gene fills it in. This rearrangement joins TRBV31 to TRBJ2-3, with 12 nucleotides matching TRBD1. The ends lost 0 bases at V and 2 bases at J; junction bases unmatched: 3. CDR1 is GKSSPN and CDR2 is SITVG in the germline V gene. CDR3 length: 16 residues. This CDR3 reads CAWSLGTGGIAETLYF. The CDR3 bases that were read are TGTGCCTGGAGTCTGGGGACAGGGGGCATTGCAGAAACGCTGTAT.

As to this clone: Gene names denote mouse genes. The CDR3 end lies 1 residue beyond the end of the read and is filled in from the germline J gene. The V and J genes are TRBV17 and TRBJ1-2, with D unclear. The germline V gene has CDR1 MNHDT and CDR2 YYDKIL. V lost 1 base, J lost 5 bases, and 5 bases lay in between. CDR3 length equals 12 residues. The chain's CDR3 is CASSRGRSDYTF. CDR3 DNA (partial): TGTGCTAGCAGTAGAGGCAGGTCCGACTACACC.

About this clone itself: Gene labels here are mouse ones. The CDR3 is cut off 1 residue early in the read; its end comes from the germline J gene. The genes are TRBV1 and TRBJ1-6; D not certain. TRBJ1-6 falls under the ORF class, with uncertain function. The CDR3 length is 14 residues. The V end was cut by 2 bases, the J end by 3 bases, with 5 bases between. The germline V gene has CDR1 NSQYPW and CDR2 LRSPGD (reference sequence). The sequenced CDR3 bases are TGCACCTGCAGTGCAACAGACTATAATTCGCCCCTCTAC. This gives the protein CTCSATDYNSPLY. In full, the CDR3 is CTCSATDYNSPLYF.

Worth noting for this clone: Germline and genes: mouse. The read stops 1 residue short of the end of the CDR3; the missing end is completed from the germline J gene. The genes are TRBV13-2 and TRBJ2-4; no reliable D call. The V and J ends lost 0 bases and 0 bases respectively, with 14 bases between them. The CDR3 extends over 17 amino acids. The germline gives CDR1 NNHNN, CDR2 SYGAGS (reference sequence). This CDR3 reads CASGDARWRPSQNTLYF. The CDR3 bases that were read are TGTGCCAGCGGTGATGCCCGCTGGCGGCCTAGTCAAAACACCTTGTAC.

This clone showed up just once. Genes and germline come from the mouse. The covered CDR3 bases are TGTGCCAGCAGCTCCGACAGGGAACGAGACACCCAGTAC. This codes for CASSSDRERDTQY. The full CDR3 sequence reads CASSSDRERDTQYF. This sequence joins TRBV4 and TRBJ2-5, with 7 bases matching TRBD1. The CDR3 end falls 1 residue outside the read, so it is completed with the germline J gene. The CDR3 has 14 amino acids. Germline V gives CDR1 LGHDT, CDR2 YNNKQL (reference sequence). The J segment lost 5 bases and the V segment lost 4 bases, leaving 6 bases of the junction unmatched.

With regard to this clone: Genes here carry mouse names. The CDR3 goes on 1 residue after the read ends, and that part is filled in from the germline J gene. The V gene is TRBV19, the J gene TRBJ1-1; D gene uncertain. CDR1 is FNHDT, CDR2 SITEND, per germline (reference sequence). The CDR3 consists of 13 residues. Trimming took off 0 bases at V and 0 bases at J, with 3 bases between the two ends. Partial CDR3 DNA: TGTGCCAGCAGTATAGACGCAAACACAGAAGTCTTC. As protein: CASSIDANTEVF. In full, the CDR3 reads CASSIDANTEVFF.

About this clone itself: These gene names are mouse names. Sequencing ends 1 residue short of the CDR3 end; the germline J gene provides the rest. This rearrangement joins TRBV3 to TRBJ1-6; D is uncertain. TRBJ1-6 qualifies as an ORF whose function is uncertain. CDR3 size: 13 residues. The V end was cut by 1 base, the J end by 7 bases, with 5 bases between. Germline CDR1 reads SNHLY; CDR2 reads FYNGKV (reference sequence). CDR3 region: CASSLDLNSPLYF. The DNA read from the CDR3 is TGTGCCAGCAGCTTAGACCTAAATTCGCCCCTCTAC.

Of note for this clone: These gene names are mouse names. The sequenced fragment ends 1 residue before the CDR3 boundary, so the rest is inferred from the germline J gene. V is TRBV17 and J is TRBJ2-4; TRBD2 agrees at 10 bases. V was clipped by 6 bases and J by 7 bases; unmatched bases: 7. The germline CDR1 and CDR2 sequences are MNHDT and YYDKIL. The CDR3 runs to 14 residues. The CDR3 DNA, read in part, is TGTGCTAGCAGAACGACTGGGGGGAGTTACACCTTGTAC. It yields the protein CASRTTGGSYTLY. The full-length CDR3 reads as CASRTTGGSYTLYF.

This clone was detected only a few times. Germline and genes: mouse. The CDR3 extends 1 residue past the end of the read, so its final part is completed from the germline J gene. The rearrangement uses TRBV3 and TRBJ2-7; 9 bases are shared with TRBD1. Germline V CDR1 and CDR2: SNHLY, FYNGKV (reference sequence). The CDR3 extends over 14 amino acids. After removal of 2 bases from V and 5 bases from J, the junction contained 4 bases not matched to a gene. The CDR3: CASSLTGQGNEQYF. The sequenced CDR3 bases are TGTGCCAGCAGCTTAACGGGACAGGGAAATGAACAGTAC.

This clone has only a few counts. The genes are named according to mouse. CDR3 residues: CASGDAQQAPLF. The sequenced part of the CDR3 DNA is TGTGCCAGCGGTGATGCTCAGCAGGCTCCGCTT. This chain joins TRBV13-2 and TRBJ1-5; D ambiguous. The CDR3 goes on 1 residue after the read ends, and that part is filled in from the germline J gene. V was shortened by 0 bases and J by 7 bases, with 5 bases between the two germline ends. Germline V lookup: CDR1 NNHNN, CDR2 SYGAGS (reference sequence). This CDR3 spans 12 amino acids.

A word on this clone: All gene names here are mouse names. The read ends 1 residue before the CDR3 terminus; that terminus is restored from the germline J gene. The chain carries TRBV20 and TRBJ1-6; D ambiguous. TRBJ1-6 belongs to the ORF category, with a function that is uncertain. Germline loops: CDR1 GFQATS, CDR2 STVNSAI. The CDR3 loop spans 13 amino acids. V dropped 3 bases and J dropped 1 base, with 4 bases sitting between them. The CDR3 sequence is CGARGSYNSPLYF. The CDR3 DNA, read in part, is TGTGGTGCTAGAGGGTCCTATAATTCGCCCCTCTAC.

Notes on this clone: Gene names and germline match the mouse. The chain's CDR3 is CTCSADGTGGNEQYF. The sequenced part of the CDR3 DNA is TGCACCTGCAGTGCAGATGGGACTGGGGGGAATGAACAGTAC. V and J are TRBV1 and TRBJ2-7, with TRBD2 matching over 12 bases. The missing CDR3 end, 1 residue past where the read stops, is filled in from the germline J gene. V lost 0 bases to trimming and J lost 5 bases; unmatched junction nucleotides: 2. Germline lookup yields CDR1 NSQYPW and CDR2 LRSPGD (reference sequence). There are 15 residues in the CDR3.